The rows below give T cell receptor beta chains drawn from one sample of a study of T cell responses to AZD1222 COVID-19 vaccine. Sequenced by immunoSEQ multiplex PCR; TCRdb stores in-frame clones only, minus some. Of 150,000 or so clones in the sample, about 91% were seen once. This material consisted of peripheral blood, taken 28 days after the second AZD1222 dose. The receptors were sampled from an adult who received the AZD1222 COVID-19 vaccine. CDR3s include the opening cysteine and the closing phenylalanine or tryptophan. D genes are given only for firm matches. Clone sizes are given selectively: once, few, many, or a class where the clone is expanded.

d_call | clone_size | j_call | v_call | cdr3_nt | cdr3_aa
NA | NA | TRBJ2-7 | TRBV15 | TGTGCCACCAGCAGAGATCGGGGGACGGTATACGAGCAGTACTTC | CATSRDRGTVYEQYF
TRBD1 | once | TRBJ1-1 | TRBV7-9 | TGTGCCAGCAGACCTGACAGGGGGAACACTGAAGCTTTCTTT | CASRPDRGNTEAFF
NA | NA | TRBJ1-1 | TRBV15 | TGTGCCACCAGCAGAGATTTTTCGGGACTGCCCCGGAACACTGAAGCTTTCTTT | CATSRDFSGLPRNTEAFF
NA | NA | TRBJ2-2 | TRBV7-9 | TGTGCCAGCAGCCCGGGACACCGCGACACCGGGGAGCTGTTTTTT | CASSPGHRDTGELFF
NA | NA | TRBJ1-5 | TRBV6-5 | TGTGCCAGCAGGGGGGGGCCTTATAGCAATCAGCCCCAGCATTTT | CASRGGPYSNQPQHF
NA | NA | TRBJ1-2 | TRBV5-4 | TGTGCCAGCAGCTCCTTAAGGGAGGGTGGTAACTATGGCTACACCTTC | CASSSLREGGNYGYTF
NA | NA | TRBJ1-3 | TRBV12-5 | TGTGCTAGTGGTGAGGGTGTTTCTGGAAACACCATATATTTT | CASGEGVSGNTIYF
TRBD1 | NA | TRBJ2-2 | TRBV6-4 | TGTGCCAGCAGTGACTCGAGGGACAGGGAAACCGGGGAGCTGTTTTTT | CASSDSRDRETGELFF
TRBD2 | NA | TRBJ2-3 | TRBV3-1/TRBV3-2 | TGTGCCAGCAGCCGATATCCCGGGACTAGCGGGAGCCCAGATACGCAGTATTTT | CASSRYPGTSGSPDTQYF
NA | NA | TRBJ1-1 | TRBV20-1 | TGCAGTGCTACTCTCAGAGAAGCTTTCTTT | CSATLREAFF
NA | NA | TRBJ1-1 | TRBV6-2/TRBV6-3 | TGTGCCAGCAGTTACTCTACTGAAGCTTTCTTT | CASSYSTEAFF
TRBD2 | NA | TRBJ2-1 | TRBV30 | TGTGCCTGGAAACGAGGATGGGCTAGCGGGGGCCTCAACAATGAGCAGTTCTTC | CAWKRGWASGGLNNEQFF
TRBD1 | few | TRBJ2-7 | TRBV9 | TGTGCCAGCAGCGTAGACTCAGGGGGCGACTGGGACGAGCAGTACTTC | CASSVDSGGDWDEQYF
NA | few | TRBJ2-3 | TRBV27 | TGTGCCAGCAGTTTTACCCACTCGAGGGGTATCGGTACGCAGTATTTT | CASSFTHSRGIGTQYF
NA | NA | TRBJ2-3 | TRBV29-1 | TGCAGCGCGACCACGCGGGGTAGCACAGATACGCAGTATTTT | CSATTRGSTDTQYF
NA | NA | TRBJ1-1 | TRBV7-8 | TGTGCCAGCAGCCATTGGGGGGGTGAAGCTTTCTTT | CASSHWGGEAFF
NA | NA | TRBJ1-6 | TRBV11-3 | TGTGCCAGCAGCTTAGGGGCTTCACCCCTCCACTTT | CASSLGASPLHF
NA | once | TRBJ2-2 | TRBV7-3 | TGTGCCAGCAGCTTAACTTCGGGAAACACCGGGGAGCTGTTTTTT | CASSLTSGNTGELFF
NA | NA | TRBJ1-2 | TRBV3-1/TRBV3-2 | TGTGCCAGCAGCCAAGCGGGGTACTATGGCTACACCTTC | CASSQAGYYGYTF
NA | NA | TRBJ2-4 | TRBV6-5 | TGTGCCAGCAGTCGGCAAAACATTCAGTACTTC | CASSRQNIQYF
NA | many | TRBJ1-6 | TRBV27 | TGTGCCAGCAGTTTTGGTCAGGGAGGAAATTCACCCCTCCACTTT | CASSFGQGGNSPLHF
NA | NA | TRBJ1-4 | TRBV5-1 | TGCGCCAGCAGCCCCATGGGTGGGGGCGCGAGTGAAAAACTGTTTTTT | CASSPMGGGASEKLFF
NA | NA | TRBJ1-1 | TRBV6-5 | TGTGCCAGCAGGGGCTCCGGGACACCGAACACTGAAGCTTTCTTT | CASRGSGTPNTEAFF
TRBD1 | NA | TRBJ2-7 | TRBV7-6 | TGTGCCAGCAAAACAGGGGACTCCTACGAGCAGTACTTC | CASKTGDSYEQYF
NA | NA | TRBJ1-1 | TRBV7-2 | TGTGCCAGCAGCTTGGGCCAGGGATTCACTGAAGCTTTCTTT | CASSLGQGFTEAFF
NA | NA | TRBJ2-5 | TRBV3-1/TRBV3-2 | TGTGCCAGCAGCCATTGGCGGAACCAAGAGACCCAGTACTTC | CASSHWRNQETQYF
NA | NA | TRBJ2-5 | TRBV15 | TGTGCCACCAGCGGGGGTGGTAGGGAGACCCAGTACTTC | CATSGGGRETQYF
NA | once | TRBJ1-5 | TRBV5-1 | TGCGCCAGCAGTTCCGACAGAGAAAGCAATCAGCCCCAGCATTTT | CASSSDRESNQPQHF
NA | many | TRBJ1-2 | TRBV4-3 | TGCGCCAGCAGCCAAGATTCGGATACCTATGGCTACACCTTC | CASSQDSDTYGYTF
TRBD2 | NA | TRBJ2-1 | TRBV7-6 | TGTGCCAGCAGCGAACTAGCGGGAGGCCCGGTCGGCAATGAGCAGTTCTTC | CASSELAGGPVGNEQFF
NA | NA | TRBJ1-1 | TRBV3-1/TRBV3-2 | TGTGCCAGCAGCCAGGTACAGGGCAGGAACACTGAAGCTTTCTTT | CASSQVQGRNTEAFF
NA | NA | TRBJ1-1 | TRBV19 | TGTGCCAGTAGTAAAATCAGGGGCCCCACTGAAGCTTTCTTT | CASSKIRGPTEAFF
TRBD2 | once | TRBJ2-3 | TRBV7-2 | TGTGCCAGCAGCTCGCGACTAGCGGCCAGCACAGATACGCAGTATTTT | CASSSRLAASTDTQYF
NA | NA | TRBJ2-1 | TRBV19 | TGTGCCAGTAGTACCCTAAGCAGTCGGTGGTTCTTC | CASSTLSSRWFF
NA | NA | TRBJ2-1 | TRBV27 | TGTGCCAGCAGTTCTTCCGGTAATGAGCAGTTCTTC | CASSSSGNEQFF
TRBD1 | NA | TRBJ1-2 | TRBV20-1 | TGCAGTGCTAGTCTGACAGGGGCGCCAAACTATGGCTACACCTTC | CSASLTGAPNYGYTF
NA | NA | TRBJ2-1 | TRBV6-4 | TGTGCCAGCAGCCCCTCCACCCCCCCCAATGAGCAGTTCTTC | CASSPSTPPNEQFF
NA | NA | TRBJ2-1 | TRBV7-2 | TGTGCCAGCAGACATGATGGGAATGAGCAGTTCTTC | CASRHDGNEQFF
NA | NA | TRBJ1-3 | TRBV5-4 | TGTGCCAGCAGCTTGAAGGGTGGAAACACCATATATTTT | CASSLKGGNTIYF
NA | NA | TRBJ2-7 | TRBV3-1/TRBV3-2 | TGTGCCAGCAGCCACGAAGGGTTGGGGTTACCGTACTTC | CASSHEGLGLPYF